This T cell receptor beta chain was captured in a study of human T cells and chemical hapten exposure (dated by TCRdb to the early 2020s). Looking at the study overall: For sensitization, 2% DPC in acetone was applied to a 2 cm by 2 cm area of upper inner arm skin. Libraries were pooled for sequencing, and variation in per-sample TCR yields was attributed mainly to small differences in library volumes within the pool. Patch testing was performed on the upper back with Finn chambers containing 0.01% DPC, and the patch tests were scored after 6 days according to International Contact Dermatitis Research Group standards. Patients additionally received weekly therapeutic DPC doses to the scalp throughout the approximately 25-week study period. Blood samples were taken from patients before sensitization (week 0) and then at 2, 6 and about 24 weeks after DPC sensitization. The patient cohort, mostly female, included alopecia areata with under or over 50% scalp involvement, alopecia totalis and alopecia universalis. Peripheral blood TCR repertoire changes were tracked in vivo in alopecia patients during primary and secondary sensitization to the hapten diphenylcyclopropenone (DPC). Roughly 30 alopecia patients provided blood for TCR sequencing at one to four time points (pre-sensitization, 2, 6 and 24 weeks). Points the paper makes about the study in general: Alopecia, a presumed autoimmune disease, was present in all patients, so the immune response of the patients might differ from that of healthy individuals. The number of TCRs above 1 in 1000 frequency did not change with DPC sensitization; there was no evidence of global repertoire structure alterations. After repeated subsampling, the strength of the expansion versus patch-test correlation and the threshold at which it became significant changed. A positive correlation was found between the number of PT1 expanded TCRs and patch test score, with significance reached at thresholds 8, 16 and 32 but not 4. Expanded TCRs formed significantly more large CDR3 similarity clusters than pre-sensitization or healthy control sets, consistent with antigen-driven responses.

Interpreted using the paper, the time point label stands for: patch test 1, 2 weeks after DPC sensitization. Interpreted using the paper, the treatment or condition label stands for: therapeutic diphenylcyclopropenone sensitization with weekly scalp DPC. Blood at each patch-test visit was drawn before the patch test was applied. Patients were considered eligible if aged 18 to 70, diagnosed with alopecia and deemed suitable for DPC therapy, and patients were excluded if pregnant. Total RNA was isolated from unfractionated whole blood collected in Tempus Blood RNA tubes. Libraries were constructed by RACE. Sequenced on a NextSeq 500. Library preparation attached unique molecular identifiers to individual cDNA molecules for quantitative, reproducible TCR counting. For every blood RNA sample, sequencing covered both the TCR alpha and TCR beta chains. In the paper's pipeline: The median number of TCRs per sample was roughly 94,000, ranging from about 20,000 to 700,000. V, J and CDR3 annotation of the TCR reads was performed with the Decombinator software suite. For the PS versus PT1 abundance plots, all samples were subsampled to the same number of TCRs (28,000). Expanded TCRs were defined as absent before sensitization and observed at least eight times at the 2-week time point. The public reads were quality trimmed at Q25 with fastp and then assembled into clones with MiXCR by TCRdb, keeping productive beta chains. Identical CDR3 proteins give one entry, which carries the most common genes and DNA. It is TCRdb's table, rather than the study itself, that gives the V and J calls and clone size. The table for this sample lists some 350,000 distinct CDR3 sequences; roughly 6.9% of them were counted only once. Approximately 8.9% of the sample is taken by the ten largest.

For this clonotype: Its antigen specificity is not known. Nothing much larger sits one base from this clone, and base qualities are not available.

Taken from the germline V gene, the CDR1 and CDR2 loops are SGDLS and YYNGEE. There are 12 amino acids in the CDR3, from cysteine to phenylalanine inclusive. The only DNA kept is the CDR3, 36 bases in frame from the first base. V and J lose 6 bases and 7 bases, and a span of 11 bases separates them. The receptor was isolated from a woman aged 18-29 years with alopecia areata. Some clones in this sample may be carry-over from other donors' samples. The sequence is built from TRBV9 and TRBJ1-5, with the D segment identity uncertain. Here the sequenced sample was whole blood, taken in connection with sensitization to the hapten diphenylcyclopropenone (DPC). The DNA reads as follows: TGTGCCAGCATTGAGGGTAGGCAGCCCCAGCATTTT. This gives the protein CASIEGRQPQHF.